The clone carrying this T cell receptor (beta chain) has a handful of counts. Staff drew about 10 milliliters of peripheral blood from each donor. The data derive from a study of blood T cells in healthy people across ages. The CDR3 runs 10 residues. V dropped 6 bases and J dropped 5 bases, with 8 bases sitting between them. Germline V gives CDR1 SQVTM, CDR2 ANQGSEA. The authors ran a second PCR of about 7 to 11 cycles using a sample-barcoded 5' primer and a J-beta primer mix. At least 3 million CDR3-containing paired-end reads were obtained per sample. TCRdb called the 5' RACE reads again in MiXCR, with one record for every CDR3 protein. The data hold hundreds of thousands of distinct CDR3 sequences, with around 62% observed a single time.

The chain uses TRBV29-1 and TRBJ2-7; D possibly corresponds to TRBD1 (5 bases). This sequence was found in a man aged 25-40 years in good health. Sequencing was done on a sample of blood. CDR3 coding DNA: TGCAGCGTGACAGAAGACGAGCAGTACTTC. Protein product: CSVTEDEQYF.